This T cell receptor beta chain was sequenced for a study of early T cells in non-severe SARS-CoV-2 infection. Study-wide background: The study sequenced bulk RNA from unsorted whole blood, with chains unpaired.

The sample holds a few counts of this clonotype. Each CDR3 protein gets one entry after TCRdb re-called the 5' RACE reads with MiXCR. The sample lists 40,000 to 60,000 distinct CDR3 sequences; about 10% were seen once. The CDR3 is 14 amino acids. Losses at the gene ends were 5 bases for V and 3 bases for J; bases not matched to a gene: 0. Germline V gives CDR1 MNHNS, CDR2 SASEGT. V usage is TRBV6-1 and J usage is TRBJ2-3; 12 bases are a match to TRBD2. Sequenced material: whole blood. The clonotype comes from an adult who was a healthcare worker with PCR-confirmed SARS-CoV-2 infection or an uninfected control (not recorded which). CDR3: CASSTSGRTDTQYF. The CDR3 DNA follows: TGTGCCAGCAGTACTAGCGGGAGGACAGATACGCAGTATTTT.